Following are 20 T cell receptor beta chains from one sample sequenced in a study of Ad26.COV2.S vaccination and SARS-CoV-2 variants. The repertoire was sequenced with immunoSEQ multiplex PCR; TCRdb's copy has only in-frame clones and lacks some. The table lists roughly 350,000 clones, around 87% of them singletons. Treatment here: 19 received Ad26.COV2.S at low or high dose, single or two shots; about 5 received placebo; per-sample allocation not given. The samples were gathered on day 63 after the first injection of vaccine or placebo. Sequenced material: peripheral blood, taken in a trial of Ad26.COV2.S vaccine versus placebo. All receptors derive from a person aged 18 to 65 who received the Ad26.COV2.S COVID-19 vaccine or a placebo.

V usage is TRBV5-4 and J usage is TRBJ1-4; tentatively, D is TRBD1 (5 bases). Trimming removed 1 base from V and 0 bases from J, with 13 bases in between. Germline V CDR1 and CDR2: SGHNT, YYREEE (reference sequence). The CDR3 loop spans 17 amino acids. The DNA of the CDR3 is TGTGCCAGCAGCTTGTTGGGGGGTCTAACAACTAATGAAAAACTGTTTTTT. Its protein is CASSLLGGLTTNEKLFF. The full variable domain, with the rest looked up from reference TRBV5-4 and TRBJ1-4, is ETGVTQSPTHLIKTRGQQVTLRCSSQSGHNTVSWYQQALGQGPQFIFQYYREEENGRGNFPPRFSGLQFPNYSSELNVNALELDDSALYLCASSLLGGLTTNEKLFFGSGTQLSVL.

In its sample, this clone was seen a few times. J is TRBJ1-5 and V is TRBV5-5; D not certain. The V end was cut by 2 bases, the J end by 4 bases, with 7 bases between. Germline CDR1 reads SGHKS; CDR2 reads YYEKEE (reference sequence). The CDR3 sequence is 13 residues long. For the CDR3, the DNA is TGTGCCAGCAGCTTCCAAGGGAATCAGCCCCAGCATTTT. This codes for CASSFQGNQPQHF.

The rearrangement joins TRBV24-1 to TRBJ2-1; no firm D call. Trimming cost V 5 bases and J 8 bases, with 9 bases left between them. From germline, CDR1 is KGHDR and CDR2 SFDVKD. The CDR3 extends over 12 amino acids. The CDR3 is CATSASGDEQFF. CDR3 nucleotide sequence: TGTGCCACCAGTGCCTCTGGCGATGAGCAGTTCTTC.

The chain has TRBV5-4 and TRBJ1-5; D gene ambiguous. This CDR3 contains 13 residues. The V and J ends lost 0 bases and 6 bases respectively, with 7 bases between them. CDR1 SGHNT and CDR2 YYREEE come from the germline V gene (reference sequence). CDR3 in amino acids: CASSLDWGQPQHF. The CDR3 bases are TGTGCCAGCAGCTTGGATTGGGGTCAGCCCCAGCATTTT.

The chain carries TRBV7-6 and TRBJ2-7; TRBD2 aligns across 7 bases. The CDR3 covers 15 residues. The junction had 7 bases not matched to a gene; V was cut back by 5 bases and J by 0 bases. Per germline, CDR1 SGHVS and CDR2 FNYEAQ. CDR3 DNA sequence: TGTGCCAGCAGCCCGCTGAGGGACTACTCCTACGAGCAGTACTTC. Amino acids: CASSPLRDYSYEQYF. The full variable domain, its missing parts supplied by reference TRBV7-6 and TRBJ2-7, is GAGVSQSPRYKVTKRGQDVALRCDPISGHVSLYWYRQALGQGPEFLTYFNYEAQQDKSGLPNDRFSAERPEGSISTLTIQRTEQRDSAMYRCASSPLRDYSYEQYFGPGTRLTVT.

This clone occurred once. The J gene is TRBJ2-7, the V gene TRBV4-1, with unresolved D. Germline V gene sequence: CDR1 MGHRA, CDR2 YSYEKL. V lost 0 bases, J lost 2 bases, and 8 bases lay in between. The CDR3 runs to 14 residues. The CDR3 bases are TGCGCCAGCAGCCAAGACTTAAGGCCCTACGAGCAGTACTTC. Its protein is CASSQDLRPYEQYF.

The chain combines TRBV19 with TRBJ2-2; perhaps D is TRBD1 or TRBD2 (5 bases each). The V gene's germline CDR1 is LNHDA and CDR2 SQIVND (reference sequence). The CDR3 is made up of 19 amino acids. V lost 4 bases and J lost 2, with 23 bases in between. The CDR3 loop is CASSRGDQAGRRNTGELFF. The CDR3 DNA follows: TGTGCCAGTAGTAGGGGAGATCAGGCAGGGCGACGCAACACCGGGGAGCTGTTTTTT.

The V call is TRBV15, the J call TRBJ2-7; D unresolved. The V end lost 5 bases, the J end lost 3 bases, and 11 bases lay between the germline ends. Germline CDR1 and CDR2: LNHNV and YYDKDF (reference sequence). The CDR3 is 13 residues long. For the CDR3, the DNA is TGTGCCACCAGCCAAAGGACCATCTACGAGCAGTACTTC. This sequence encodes CATSQRTIYEQYF.

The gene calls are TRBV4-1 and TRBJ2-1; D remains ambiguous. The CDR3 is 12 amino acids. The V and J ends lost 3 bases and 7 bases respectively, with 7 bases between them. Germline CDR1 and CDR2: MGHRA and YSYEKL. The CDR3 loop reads CASSQGWNEQFF. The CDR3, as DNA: TGCGCCAGCAGCCAGGGTTGGAATGAGCAGTTCTTC.

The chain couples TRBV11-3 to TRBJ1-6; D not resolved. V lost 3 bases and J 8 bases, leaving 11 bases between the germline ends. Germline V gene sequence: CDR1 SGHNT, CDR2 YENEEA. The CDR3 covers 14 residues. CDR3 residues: CASSLGYGDSPLHF. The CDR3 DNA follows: TGTGCCAGCAGCTTGGGATATGGGGATTCACCCCTCCACTTT.

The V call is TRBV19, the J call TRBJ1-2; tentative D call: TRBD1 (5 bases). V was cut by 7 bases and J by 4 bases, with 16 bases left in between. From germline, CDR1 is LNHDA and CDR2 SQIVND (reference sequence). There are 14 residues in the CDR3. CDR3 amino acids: CASKGGEAAYGYTF. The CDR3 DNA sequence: TGTGCCAGTAAAGGAGGGGAAGCCGCCTATGGCTACACCTTC.

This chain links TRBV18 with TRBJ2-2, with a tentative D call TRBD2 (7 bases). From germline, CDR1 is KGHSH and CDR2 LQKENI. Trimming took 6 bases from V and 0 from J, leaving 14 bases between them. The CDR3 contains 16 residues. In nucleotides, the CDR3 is TGTGCCAGCTCGCCCTACGGGGGGCCGAACACCGGGGAGCTGTTTTTT. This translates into CASSPYGGPNTGELFF.

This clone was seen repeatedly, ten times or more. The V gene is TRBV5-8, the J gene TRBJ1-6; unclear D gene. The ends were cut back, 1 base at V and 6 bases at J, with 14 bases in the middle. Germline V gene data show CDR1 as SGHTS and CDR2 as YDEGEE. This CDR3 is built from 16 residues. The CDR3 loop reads CASSLIGSLLNSPLHF. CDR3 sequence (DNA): TGTGCCAGCAGCTTGATTGGGTCCCTCCTTAATTCACCCCTCCACTTT.

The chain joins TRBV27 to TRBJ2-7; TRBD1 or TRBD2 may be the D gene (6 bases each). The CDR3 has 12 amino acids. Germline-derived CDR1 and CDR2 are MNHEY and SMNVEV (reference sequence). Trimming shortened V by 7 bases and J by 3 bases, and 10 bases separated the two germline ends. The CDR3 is CASMRGDYEQYF. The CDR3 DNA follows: TGTGCCAGCATGAGGGGGGACTACGAGCAGTACTTC.

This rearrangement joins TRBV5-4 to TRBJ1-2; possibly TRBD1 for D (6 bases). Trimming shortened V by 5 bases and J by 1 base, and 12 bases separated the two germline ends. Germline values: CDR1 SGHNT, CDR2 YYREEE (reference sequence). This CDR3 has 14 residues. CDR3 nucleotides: TGTGCCAGCAGAGCCGTCAGGGGTAACTATGGCTACACCTTC. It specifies CASRAVRGNYGYTF.

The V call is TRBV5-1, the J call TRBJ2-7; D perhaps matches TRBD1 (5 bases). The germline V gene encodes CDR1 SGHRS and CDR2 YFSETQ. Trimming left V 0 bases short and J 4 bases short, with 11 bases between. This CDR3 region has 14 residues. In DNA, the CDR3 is TGCGCCAGCAGCTTGGTTAGGGGAAAGTACGAGCAGTACTTC. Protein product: CASSLVRGKYEQYF.

CDR3 nucleotide sequence: TGTGCCAGCAGCTTAGGAGCTGAGCAGTACTTC. This sequence encodes CASSLGAEQYF. The chain links TRBV7-9 to TRBJ2-7; no clear D gene. The CDR3 runs 11 residues. Germline V gene lookup returns CDR1 SEHNR and CDR2 FQNEAQ (reference sequence). Trimming cost V 1 base and J 7 bases, with 5 bases left between them.

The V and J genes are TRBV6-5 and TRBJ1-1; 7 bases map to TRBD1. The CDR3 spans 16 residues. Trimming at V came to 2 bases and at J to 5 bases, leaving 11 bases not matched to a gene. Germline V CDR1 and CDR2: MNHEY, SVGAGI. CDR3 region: CASSYLNRGGWTEAFF. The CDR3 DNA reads TGTGCCAGCAGTTACCTTAACAGGGGCGGTTGGACTGAAGCTTTCTTT.

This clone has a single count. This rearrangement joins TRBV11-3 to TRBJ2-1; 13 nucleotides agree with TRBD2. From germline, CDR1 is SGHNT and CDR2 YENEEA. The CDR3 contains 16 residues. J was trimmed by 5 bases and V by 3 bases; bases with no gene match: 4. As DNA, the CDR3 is TGTGCCAGCAGCTTTCTGACTAGCGGGGGGAACAATGAGCAGTTCTTC. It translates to CASSFLTSGGNNEQFF.

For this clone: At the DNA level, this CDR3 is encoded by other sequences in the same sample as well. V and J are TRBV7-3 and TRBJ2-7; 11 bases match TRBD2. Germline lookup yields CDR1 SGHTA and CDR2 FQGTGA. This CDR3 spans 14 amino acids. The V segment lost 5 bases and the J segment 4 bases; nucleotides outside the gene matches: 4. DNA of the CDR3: TGTGCCAGCAGCCTAGCGGGGGGTAGTTACGAGCAGTACTTC. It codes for CASSLAGGSYEQYF.